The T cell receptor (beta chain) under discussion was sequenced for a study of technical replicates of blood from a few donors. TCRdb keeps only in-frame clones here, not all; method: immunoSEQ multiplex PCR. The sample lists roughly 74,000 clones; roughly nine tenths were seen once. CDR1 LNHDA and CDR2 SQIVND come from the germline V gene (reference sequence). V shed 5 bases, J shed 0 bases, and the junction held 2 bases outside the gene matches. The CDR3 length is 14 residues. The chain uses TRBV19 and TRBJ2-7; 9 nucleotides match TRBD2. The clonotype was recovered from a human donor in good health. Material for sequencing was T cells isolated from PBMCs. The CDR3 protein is CASSPSGASYEQYF. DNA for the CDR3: TGTGCCAGTAGTCCTAGCGGGGCCTCCTACGAGCAGTACTTC.